This T cell receptor beta chain was documented in a study of blood T cell repertoires in COVID-19. Data came from immunoSEQ multiplex PCR; TCRdb stores just in-frame clones and leaves some out. The sample lists 200,000 or so clones; approximately 86% were seen once. Trimming removed 2 bases at V and 1 base at J, with 15 bases between. The CDR3 is 18 residues long. Per germline, CDR1 MDHEN and CDR2 SYDVKM. This chain uses TRBV28 with TRBJ2-6; TRBD1 is a possible D gene (5 bases). The sequenced sample consisted of peripheral blood. The clonotype comes from a man in his 70s with active or convalescent COVID-19. CDR3 bases: TGTGCCAGCAGTTTAAGAAGGGGCGCTTCGTCTGGGGCCAACGTCCTGACTTTC. Protein sequence: CASSLRRGASSGANVLTF.